Below, one T cell receptor (beta chain) is given with its context. This clonotype was picked up a small number of times. Its recognized antigen is unknown. No clone much larger than this one lies a single base away; base qualities are absent. Receptor amplification or capture employed RT-PCR. The reads were generated on a NextSeq 550. TCRdb reprocessing: public reads trimmed at Q25 with fastp, clones called with MiXCR, in-frame beta chains kept. Rows are unified per CDR3 protein, each entry keeping the most common DNA and genes. For this sample there are roughly 200,000 distinct CDR3 sequences; roughly 40% appear just once. The leading ten clones occupy about 35% of the sample. These data come from a study of patients and donors after allogeneic stem cell transplantation (dated by TCRdb to 2020 to 2021). From the cysteine up to the phenylalanine, the CDR3 has a length of 15 residues. Only the CDR3 part of the read is kept: 45 bases, read in frame from the first base. As encoded in the germline V gene, CDR1 is LGHNA while CDR2 is YSLEER. Relative to germline, V is missing 4 bases and J is missing 0 bases, with 4 bases of the junction outside any gene match.

The clonotype comes from a human donor who was either an allogeneic HSCT recipient or a stem cell or donor lymphocyte infusion donor (not recorded which). It is not recorded whose cells these are; they may come from a transplant donor. This chain is built from TRBV4-3 and TRBJ1-1; 8 bases in between match TRBD1. Sequenced input: blood, either unsorted or a sorted T cell fraction (not recorded which). CDR3 loop: CASSRGQAMNTEAFF. The sequence in DNA is TGCGCCAGCAGCCGGGGACAGGCTATGAACACTGAAGCTTTCTTT.